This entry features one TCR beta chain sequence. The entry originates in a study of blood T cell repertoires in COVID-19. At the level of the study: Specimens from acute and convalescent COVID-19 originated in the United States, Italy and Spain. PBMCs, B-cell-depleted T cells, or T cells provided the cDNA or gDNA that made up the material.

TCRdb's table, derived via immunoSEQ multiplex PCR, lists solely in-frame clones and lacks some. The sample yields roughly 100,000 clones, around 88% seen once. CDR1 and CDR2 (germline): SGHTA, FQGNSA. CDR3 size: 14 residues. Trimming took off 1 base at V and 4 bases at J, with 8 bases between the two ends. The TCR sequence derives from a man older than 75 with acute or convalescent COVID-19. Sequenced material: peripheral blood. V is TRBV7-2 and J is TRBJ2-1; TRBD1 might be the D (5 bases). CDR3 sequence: CASSLGTFYNEQFF. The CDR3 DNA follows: TGTGCCAGCAGCTTAGGGACATTTTACAATGAGCAGTTCTTC.